The 24 T cell receptor beta chains reported below all come from one sample, sequenced in a study of T cells expressing NK-cell markers. Each CDR3 protein gets one entry in TCRdb, which reprocessed the 5' RACE reads and gives no DNA. This repertoire includes about 110,000 distinct CDR3 sequences. Sequencing was performed on blood T cells: a sorted CD56 or NKG2C T cell subset, CD4+ or CD8+ T cells, or bulk PBMC T cells (not recorded which). The receptors were sampled from a woman aged 18 to 75 in good health.

The genes are TRBV11-1 and TRBJ1-3. This CDR3 spans 14 amino acids. Germline CDR1 and CDR2: SGHAT and FQDESV (reference sequence). CDR3 amino acids: CASSLAGPGNTIYF.

J is TRBJ2-2 and V is TRBV18; TCRdb proposes TRBD1, but this gene call is untestable without DNA. CDR3 size: 18 residues. Looked up from germline, CDR1 is KGHSH and CDR2 is LQKENI. The CDR3 here is CASSPEWGDRMNTGELFF.

The rearrangement joins TRBV12-3 or TRBV12-4 to TRBJ1-1; TCRdb names TRBD1, which stays unverified in the absence of DNA. The CDR3 spans 14 residues. The CDR3 sequence: CASSPGTAHTEAFF.

The gene calls are TRBV7-3 and TRBJ2-3; the D call of TRBD1 rests on TCRdb alone, since no DNA is present to check it. From germline, CDR1 is SGHTA and CDR2 FQGTGA. This CDR3 is built from 12 residues. This CDR3 is CASSPHPGTQYF.

This sequence joins TRBV6-4 and TRBJ2-1; absent DNA, TCRdb's TRBD2 call cannot be checked. The CDR3 length is 16 residues. The germline V gene encodes CDR1 MRHNA and CDR2 SNTAGT. The CDR3 protein is CASSELGGSSYNEQFF.

V and J are TRBV5-4 and TRBJ2-3. Germline lookup yields CDR1 SGHNT and CDR2 YYREEE (reference sequence). This CDR3 has 12 amino acids. CDR3 residues: CASSFTTDTQYF.

The V gene is TRBV5-6, the J gene TRBJ2-7; TCRdb indicates TRBD2, and absent DNA this call remains unverified. The CDR3 is made up of 16 amino acids. Germline CDR1 reads SGHDT; CDR2 reads YYEEEE. The CDR3 loop reads CASSYAEGPPSYEQYF.

The rearrangement uses TRBV27 and TRBJ2-3; TCRdb outputs TRBD1, but without DNA this stays unchecked. Germline CDR1 reads MNHEY; CDR2 reads SMNVEV (reference sequence). This CDR3 has 15 residues. The CDR3 protein is CASTPGTRGTDTQYF.

The chain couples TRBV28 to TRBJ2-2; TCRdb proposes TRBD2, but this gene call is untestable without DNA. Per germline, CDR1 MDHEN and CDR2 SYDVKM. The length of the CDR3 is 17 residues. The CDR3 protein is CASSLAGGLSNTGELFF. The complete variable domain, with remaining parts taken from reference TRBV28 and TRBJ2-2, reads DVKVTQSSRYLVKRTGEKVFLECVQDMDHENMFWYRQDPGLGLRLIYFSYDVKMKEKGDIPEGYSVSREKKERFSLILESASTNQTSMYLCASSLAGGLSNTGELFFGEGSRLTVL.

V gene TRBV5-4 combines with J gene TRBJ1-1; checking the TCRdb D call of TRBD1 is not possible without DNA. The CDR3 extends over 13 amino acids. Germline values: CDR1 SGHNT, CDR2 YYREEE (reference sequence). CDR3 loop: CASSLTGETEAFF.

This rearrangement joins TRBV16 to TRBJ1-4. The CDR3 length is 17 residues. From germline, CDR1 is KGHSY and CDR2 FQNENV. The CDR3 loop reads CASSHGEGSTTNEKLFF.

CDR3 residues: CSAWDRGVTGELFF. The chain employs TRBV20-1 and TRBJ2-2; TCRdb's D gene call, TRBD1, goes unchecked for lack of DNA. CDR3 size: 14 residues. CDR1 and CDR2 (germline): DFQATT, SNEGSKA (reference sequence).

V usage is TRBV5-1 and J usage is TRBJ1-2; TCRdb designates TRBD1, a call that cannot be tested without DNA. The CDR3 spans 16 residues. The V gene's germline CDR1 is SGHRS and CDR2 YFSETQ. The CDR3 loop reads CASSPGGAQGDYGYTF.

The chain joins TRBV6-1 to TRBJ2-1; without DNA, the TCRdb call of TRBD2 cannot be checked. The CDR3 totals 15 residues. CDR1 is MNHNS and CDR2 is SASEGT in the germline V gene. The CDR3 protein is CASSPPGTRASEQFF.

The chain uses TRBV9 and TRBJ2-1; TCRdb's D gene call, TRBD1, goes unchecked for lack of DNA. Germline loops: CDR1 SGDLS, CDR2 YYNGEE. CDR3 length: 14 amino acids. CDR3 region: CASSGAGPLRGLLF. Looking up the rest from reference TRBV9 and TRBJ2-1 gives the full variable domain: DSGVTQTPKHLITATGQRVTLRCSPRSGDLSVYWYQQSLDQGLQFLIQYYNGEERAKGNILERFSAQQFPDLHSELNLSSLELGDSALYFCASSGAGPLRGLLFGPGTRLTVL.

This chain uses TRBV5-6 with TRBJ1-1; no DNA is available, so the TRBD1 call from TCRdb remains unchecked. The germline V gene encodes CDR1 SGHDT and CDR2 YYEEEE. The CDR3 sequence is 14 residues long. CDR3 sequence reads: CASSWGPQSGQAFF.

The V and J genes are TRBV7-7 and TRBJ2-5; TCRdb's D gene call, TRBD1, goes unchecked for lack of DNA. CDR3 length: 15 amino acids. The germline gives CDR1 SSHAT, CDR2 FNYEAQ (reference sequence). The CDR3 loop is CASSLSGQSEETQYF.

J is TRBJ2-7 and V is TRBV6-1; there is no DNA to check the TCRdb D call of TRBD2. Per the germline V gene, CDR1 is MNHNS and CDR2 is SASEGT. CDR3 length: 14 residues. CDR3 region: CASKLLAASYEQYF.

The chain combines TRBV25-1 with TRBJ1-3. Looked up from germline, CDR1 is MGHDK and CDR2 is SYGVNS. The length of the CDR3 is 14 residues. The CDR3 sequence is CASTARHSGNTIYF.

The chain is built from TRBV7-8 and TRBJ1-5. From germline, CDR1 is SGHVS and CDR2 FQNEAQ. The CDR3 totals 15 residues. CDR3 sequence: CASSLMSVINQPQHF. The complete variable domain, with remaining parts taken from reference TRBV7-8 and TRBJ1-5, reads GAGVSQSPRYKVAKRGQDVALRCDPISGHVSLFWYQQALGQGPEFLTYFQNEAQLDKSGLPSDRFFAERPEGSVSTLKIQRTQQEDSAVYLCASSLMSVINQPQHFGDGTRLSIL.

The V and J genes are TRBV29-1 and TRBJ2-7; TCRdb lists TRBD1, though no DNA is available to test this call. The CDR3 length is 12 residues. Per the germline V gene, CDR1 is SQVTM and CDR2 is ANQGSEA. The CDR3 sequence: CSVGTGYYEQYF.

This sequence joins TRBV7-2 and TRBJ2-3; TCRdb names TRBD2, which stays unverified in the absence of DNA. The CDR3 is 17 residues long. CDR1 and CDR2 (germline): SGHTA, FQGNSA. CDR3 residues: CASSRGGLADRTDTQYF.

This chain connects TRBV28 to TRBJ2-7. The CDR3 covers 13 residues. CDR1 and CDR2 (germline): MDHEN, SYDVKM. The chain's CDR3 is CASSLEELYEQYF.

This chain connects TRBV25-1 to TRBJ2-3. CDR1 MGHDK and CDR2 SYGVNS come from the germline V gene. The CDR3 is 14 amino acids. CDR3 protein: CASSEFRSTDTQYF.